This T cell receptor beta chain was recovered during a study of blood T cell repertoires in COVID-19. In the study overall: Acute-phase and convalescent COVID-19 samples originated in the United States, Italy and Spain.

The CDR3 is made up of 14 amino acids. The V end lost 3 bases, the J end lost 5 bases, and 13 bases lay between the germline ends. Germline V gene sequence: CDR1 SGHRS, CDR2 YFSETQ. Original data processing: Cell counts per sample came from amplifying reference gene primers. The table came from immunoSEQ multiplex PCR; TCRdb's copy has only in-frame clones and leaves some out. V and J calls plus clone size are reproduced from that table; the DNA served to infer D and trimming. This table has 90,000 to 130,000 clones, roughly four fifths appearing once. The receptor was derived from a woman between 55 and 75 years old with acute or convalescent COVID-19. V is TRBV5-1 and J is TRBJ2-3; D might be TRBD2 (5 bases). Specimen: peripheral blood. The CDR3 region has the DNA TGCGCCAGCAGCTCCTGGGAAGGAGGAGATACGCAGTATTTT. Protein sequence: CASSSWEGGDTQYF.